Given below is one TCR beta chain in context. The data are from a study of blood T cell repertoires in COVID-19. Study-level background: From T cells, B-cell-depleted T cells, or PBMCs came the material, which was cDNA or gDNA.

Sequenced by immunoSEQ multiplex PCR; TCRdb stores in-frame clones only, minus some. The table has approximately 170,000 clones, 81% seen once; the top ten hold approximately 11%. The sample was peripheral blood. This TCR derives from a human donor in a cohort sampled during active COVID-19.

CDR3 DNA: TGTGCCACCCTTACAGGCGGGGCCTCGACTTCCTACGAGCAGTACTTC. It specifies CATLTGGASTSYEQYF. The chain has TRBV10-3 and TRBJ2-7; D is possibly TRBD2 (6 bases). CDR1 is ENHRY and CDR2 is SYGVKD in the germline V gene. The CDR3 consists of 16 residues. Trimming removed 10 bases at V and 1 base at J, with 23 bases between.